Listed below are T cell receptor beta chains from one sample, sequenced in a study of Ad26.COV2.S vaccination and SARS-CoV-2 variants. TCRdb's table, derived via immunoSEQ multiplex PCR, lists solely in-frame clones and lacks some. The repertoire holds 510,000 or so clones, with around 88% as singletons. The source material was peripheral blood, sampled in a trial of Ad26.COV2.S vaccine versus placebo. Every receptor here comes from a person aged 18-65 years who received the Ad26.COV2.S COVID-19 vaccine or a placebo. The CDR3 runs from the conserved cysteine through the conserved F or W. D genes are given only for firm matches. Size is stated for part of the rows, as once, few or many counts, or as a class when the clone is expanded.

d_gene: .; j_gene: TRBJ2-3; abundance: .; v_gene: TRBV4-2; CDR3aa: CASSQEARGATDTQYF; CDR3nt: TGTGCCAGCAGCCAAGAAGCTAGAGGGGCCACAGATACGCAGTATTTT
d_gene: .; j_gene: TRBJ2-2; abundance: .; v_gene: TRBV11-3; CDR3aa: CASSPRVGELFF; CDR3nt: TGTGCCAGCAGCCCCAGAGTCGGGGAGCTGTTTTTT
d_gene: .; j_gene: TRBJ2-7; abundance: .; v_gene: TRBV6-5; CDR3aa: CASSYTGLSSYEQYF; CDR3nt: TGTGCCAGCAGTTACACGGGACTCAGCTCCTACGAGCAGTACTTC
d_gene: TRBD2; j_gene: TRBJ2-7; abundance: .; v_gene: TRBV6-2/TRBV6-3; CDR3aa: CASSSPGLAGDEQYF; CDR3nt: TGTGCCAGCAGTTCCCCCGGTCTAGCGGGAGACGAGCAGTACTTC
d_gene: TRBD2; j_gene: TRBJ2-1; abundance: .; v_gene: TRBV9; CDR3aa: CASSPPGGVAGEQFF; CDR3nt: TGTGCCAGCAGCCCCCCGGGAGGGGTTGCGGGTGAGCAGTTCTTC
d_gene: .; j_gene: TRBJ2-2; abundance: .; v_gene: TRBV24-1; CDR3aa: CATQTRDGELFF; CDR3nt: TGTGCCACCCAAACAAGGGACGGGGAGCTGTTTTTT
d_gene: .; j_gene: TRBJ1-5; abundance: .; v_gene: TRBV19; CDR3aa: CASSIGYNQPQHF; CDR3nt: TGTGCCAGTAGTATCGGATACAATCAGCCCCAGCATTTT
d_gene: .; j_gene: TRBJ2-1; abundance: .; v_gene: TRBV15; CDR3aa: CATSSRDPHNEQFF; CDR3nt: TGTGCCACCAGCAGCCGGGATCCCCACAATGAGCAGTTCTTC
d_gene: .; j_gene: TRBJ1-1; abundance: .; v_gene: TRBV4-2; CDR3aa: CASSQGTGRLNTEAFF; CDR3nt: TGTGCCAGCAGCCAAGGTACGGGACGGCTGAACACTGAAGCTTTCTTT
d_gene: TRBD1; j_gene: TRBJ1-2; abundance: .; v_gene: TRBV7-2; CDR3aa: CASSVTGGPISGYTF; CDR3nt: TGTGCCAGCAGCGTCACAGGGGGTCCCATAAGTGGCTACACCTTC
d_gene: .; j_gene: TRBJ1-5; abundance: once; v_gene: TRBV28; CDR3aa: CASRTQGNSNQPQHF; CDR3nt: TGTGCCAGCAGGACACAGGGAAATAGCAATCAGCCCCAGCATTTT
d_gene: .; j_gene: TRBJ1-6; abundance: .; v_gene: TRBV27; CDR3aa: CASSFGYLSPLHF; CDR3nt: TGTGCCAGCAGTTTCGGATACCTTTCACCCCTCCACTTT
d_gene: .; j_gene: TRBJ1-1; abundance: .; v_gene: TRBV5-4; CDR3aa: CASSLVSGRLTEAFF; CDR3nt: TGTGCCAGCAGCTTGGTTTCAGGGAGATTGACTGAAGCTTTCTTT
d_gene: .; j_gene: TRBJ2-3; abundance: .; v_gene: TRBV9; CDR3aa: CASSFSQVGTDTQYF; CDR3nt: TGTGCCAGCAGCTTCTCCCAGGTTGGGACAGATACGCAGTATTTT
d_gene: TRBD1; j_gene: TRBJ1-4; abundance: .; v_gene: TRBV7-9; CDR3aa: CASSLGPGQGFGKLFF; CDR3nt: TGTGCCAGCAGCTTGGGGCCGGGACAGGGTTTCGGAAAACTGTTTTTT
d_gene: TRBD2; j_gene: TRBJ2-7; abundance: .; v_gene: TRBV2; CDR3aa: CASSESSGRGNEQYF; CDR3nt: TGTGCCAGCAGTGAATCTAGCGGGAGAGGAAACGAGCAGTACTTC
d_gene: TRBD1; j_gene: TRBJ2-2; abundance: few; v_gene: TRBV5-1; CDR3aa: CASSSSHTRQGGRTGELFF; CDR3nt: TGCGCCAGCAGCTCGTCCCACACCAGACAGGGGGGTCGGACCGGGGAGCTGTTTTTT
d_gene: .; j_gene: TRBJ2-1; abundance: once; v_gene: TRBV7-2; CDR3aa: CAPRTDYNEQFF; CDR3nt: TGTGCCCCTCGGACAGACTACAATGAGCAGTTCTTC
d_gene: .; j_gene: TRBJ1-1; abundance: .; v_gene: TRBV30; CDR3aa: CAWTHGGRTEAFF; CDR3nt: TGTGCCTGGACCCATGGGGGGAGAACTGAAGCTTTCTTT
d_gene: .; j_gene: TRBJ2-5; abundance: .; v_gene: TRBV10-3; CDR3aa: CAISAGGGKETQYF; CDR3nt: TGTGCCATCAGTGCCGGGGGCGGGAAAGAGACCCAGTACTTC
d_gene: .; j_gene: TRBJ1-1; abundance: .; v_gene: TRBV6-2/TRBV6-3; CDR3aa: CASSYSSRSAFF; CDR3nt: TGTGCCAGCAGTTACTCGTCCAGGTCCGCTTTCTTT
d_gene: .; j_gene: TRBJ2-1; abundance: .; v_gene: TRBV30; CDR3aa: CAWGPPGVEQFF; CDR3nt: TGTGCCTGGGGCCCCCCAGGGGTTGAGCAGTTCTTC
d_gene: .; j_gene: TRBJ2-6; abundance: .; v_gene: TRBV24-1; CDR3aa: CATQPSPGANVLTF; CDR3nt: TGTGCCACCCAACCGTCCCCTGGGGCCAACGTCCTGACTTTC
d_gene: .; j_gene: TRBJ2-7; abundance: .; v_gene: TRBV30; CDR3aa: CAWVQGSYEQYF; CDR3nt: TGTGCCTGGGTGCAGGGGTCCTACGAGCAGTACTTC
d_gene: .; j_gene: TRBJ1-2; abundance: .; v_gene: TRBV19; CDR3aa: CASSKGGQIYGYTF; CDR3nt: TGTGCCAGTAGTAAGGGCGGGCAAATCTATGGCTACACCTTC
d_gene: .; j_gene: TRBJ1-2; abundance: .; v_gene: TRBV19; CDR3aa: CASSISTGAATSNYGYTF; CDR3nt: TGTGCCAGTAGTATTAGCACTGGGGCAGCGACCTCTAACTATGGCTACACCTTC
d_gene: .; j_gene: TRBJ1-1; abundance: .; v_gene: TRBV20-1; CDR3aa: CSARSGAAFF; CDR3nt: TGCAGTGCTAGATCAGGGGCAGCTTTCTTT
d_gene: TRBD1; j_gene: TRBJ2-4; abundance: .; v_gene: TRBV5-4; CDR3aa: CASSSDRGIAKNIQYF; CDR3nt: TGTGCCAGCAGCTCGGACAGGGGGATAGCCAAAAACATTCAGTACTTC
d_gene: TRBD1; j_gene: TRBJ1-6; abundance: once; v_gene: TRBV4-2; CDR3aa: CASSQSTGEGSPLHF; CDR3nt: TGTGCCAGCAGCCAGTCGACAGGGGAAGGGTCACCCCTCCACTTT
d_gene: .; j_gene: TRBJ2-1; abundance: .; v_gene: TRBV9; CDR3aa: CASSVTSRGANEQFF; CDR3nt: TGTGCCAGCAGCGTAACCTCTCGGGGGGCCAATGAGCAGTTCTTC
d_gene: .; j_gene: TRBJ1-2; abundance: .; v_gene: TRBV28; CDR3aa: CASRTGTVYGYTF; CDR3nt: TGTGCCAGCAGAACAGGCACCGTCTATGGCTACACCTTC
d_gene: .; j_gene: TRBJ1-1; abundance: .; v_gene: TRBV15; CDR3aa: CATSRADHREDTEAFF; CDR3nt: TGTGCCACCAGCAGAGCTGACCACCGAGAGGACACTGAAGCTTTCTTT
d_gene: TRBD1; j_gene: TRBJ1-1; abundance: .; v_gene: TRBV7-2; CDR3aa: CASSGQGLTEAFF; CDR3nt: TGTGCCAGCAGTGGACAGGGATTGACTGAAGCTTTCTTT
d_gene: TRBD2; j_gene: TRBJ2-1; abundance: medium-sized; v_gene: TRBV5-6; CDR3aa: CASSQLAVEQFF; CDR3nt: TGTGCCAGCAGCCAACTAGCGGTAGAGCAGTTCTTC
d_gene: .; j_gene: TRBJ1-2; abundance: .; v_gene: TRBV5-1; CDR3aa: CASSAGGASLGGYTF; CDR3nt: TGCGCCAGCAGCGCGGGGGGGGCCTCTCTTGGTGGCTACACCTTC
d_gene: .; j_gene: TRBJ2-7; abundance: .; v_gene: TRBV7-6; CDR3aa: CASSEGVNYEQYF; CDR3nt: TGTGCCAGCAGCGAGGGTGTAAACTACGAGCAGTACTTC
d_gene: TRBD2; j_gene: TRBJ2-3; abundance: .; v_gene: TRBV9; CDR3aa: CASSARLAGGSDTQYF; CDR3nt: TGTGCCAGCAGCGCCAGACTAGCGGGAGGTTCAGATACGCAGTATTTT
d_gene: TRBD2; j_gene: TRBJ2-3; abundance: .; v_gene: TRBV6-2/TRBV6-3; CDR3aa: CASSSLWTSGRGSTDTQYF; CDR3nt: TGTGCCAGCAGTTCTCTATGGACTAGCGGGAGGGGGAGCACAGATACGCAGTATTTT
d_gene: TRBD2; j_gene: TRBJ2-1; abundance: .; v_gene: TRBV19; CDR3aa: CASSIPLAGGHEQFF; CDR3nt: TGTGCCAGTAGTATACCCCTAGCGGGAGGTCATGAGCAGTTCTTC
d_gene: TRBD1; j_gene: TRBJ1-2; abundance: .; v_gene: TRBV6-5; CDR3aa: CASSRLRRGDYGYTF; CDR3nt: TGTGCCAGCAGTCGACTACGCAGGGGGGACTATGGCTACACCTTC
d_gene: TRBD2; j_gene: TRBJ2-3; abundance: .; v_gene: TRBV11-2; CDR3aa: CASSLIFGGSADTQYF; CDR3nt: TGTGCCAGCAGCTTAATCTTCGGCGGGAGTGCAGATACGCAGTATTTT
d_gene: .; j_gene: TRBJ2-5; abundance: .; v_gene: TRBV5-1; CDR3aa: CASSLDVLQETQYF; CDR3nt: TGCGCCAGCAGCTTGGACGTCTTACAAGAGACCCAGTACTTC
d_gene: TRBD1; j_gene: TRBJ1-1; abundance: .; v_gene: TRBV28; CDR3aa: CASSWDSTNTEAFF; CDR3nt: TGTGCCAGCAGTTGGGACAGCACGAACACTGAAGCTTTCTTT
d_gene: .; j_gene: TRBJ2-4; abundance: once; v_gene: TRBV7-2; CDR3aa: CASSLDPGLDIQYF; CDR3nt: TGTGCCAGCAGCTTAGATCCAGGTTTGGACATTCAGTACTTC
d_gene: .; j_gene: TRBJ2-1; abundance: once; v_gene: TRBV28; CDR3aa: CASRSGNEQFF; CDR3nt: TGTGCCAGCAGGTCAGGTAATGAGCAGTTCTTC
d_gene: TRBD1; j_gene: TRBJ1-3; abundance: .; v_gene: TRBV30; CDR3aa: CAWRPRQGVSGNTIYF; CDR3nt: TGTGCCTGGAGGCCGAGACAGGGAGTCTCTGGAAACACCATATATTTT
d_gene: .; j_gene: TRBJ1-1; abundance: .; v_gene: TRBV14; CDR3aa: CASSPRDGHTEAFF; CDR3nt: TGTGCCAGCAGCCCCCGGGACGGACACACTGAAGCTTTCTTT